Following are 19 T cell receptor beta chains from one sample sequenced in a study of T cell responses to AZD1222 COVID-19 vaccine. Assay used: immunoSEQ multiplex PCR; TCRdb lists only in-frame clones, some missing. In the table there are roughly 180,000 clones, 80% to 95% of which are singletons. The source was peripheral blood, collected 28 days after the second AZD1222 dose. The receptors originated from an adult who received the AZD1222 COVID-19 vaccine.

This sequence joins TRBV7-3 and TRBJ2-3; either TRBD1 or TRBD2 may supply D (5 bases each). The V gene lost 4 bases and the J gene lost 8 bases, with 22 bases spanning the gap. CDR1 SGHTA and CDR2 FQGTGA come from the germline V gene. The CDR3 spans 16 residues. As DNA, the CDR3 is TGTGCCAGCAGCTGGACGGGGCCAGGGATTTCGGCTACGCAGTATTTT. The encoded protein is CASSWTGPGISATQYF.

CDR3 sequence: CATSDYNEQFF. CDR3 nucleotide sequence: TGTGCCACCAGTGACTACAATGAGCAGTTCTTC. This rearrangement joins TRBV24-1 to TRBJ2-1; D uncertain. Per the germline V gene, CDR1 is KGHDR and CDR2 is SFDVKD. CDR3 length: 11 residues. Trimming took 4 bases from V and 3 from J, leaving 0 bases between them.

The chain links TRBV9 to TRBJ2-1; D gene unclear. The CDR3 consists of 16 residues. Germline V gives CDR1 SGDLS, CDR2 YYNGEE. Trimming pared 0 bases from V and 0 bases from J, leaving 10 bases between. CDR3 amino acids: CASSVGPESSYNEQFF. In DNA form, the CDR3 reads TGTGCCAGCAGCGTAGGGCCTGAGAGCTCCTACAATGAGCAGTTCTTC.

The J gene is TRBJ1-3, the V gene TRBV11-3, with unresolved D. Between the trimmed V and J ends, which lost 0 bases and 4 bases, there was a span of 4 bases. Germline CDR1 reads SGHNT; CDR2 reads YENEEA. CDR3 length: 13 amino acids. This CDR3 reads CASSLEAGNTIYF. The CDR3 coding sequence is TGTGCCAGCAGCTTAGAAGCCGGAAACACCATATATTTT.

V and J are TRBV5-1 and TRBJ1-2, with D hard to call. This CDR3 contains 13 residues. V was trimmed by 6 bases and J by 4 bases, leaving 13 bases between them. The germline V gene has CDR1 SGHRS and CDR2 YFSETQ. The CDR3 DNA reads as TGCGCCAGCACCATACCAGGAGGCTATGGCTACACCTTC. Translated: CASTIPGGYGYTF.

This chain joins TRBV5-1 and TRBJ1-1, with D possibly being TRBD1 (6 bases). This CDR3 contains 13 residues. V was shortened by 0 bases and J by 4 bases, with 7 bases between the two germline ends. Germline V gene data show CDR1 as SGHRS and CDR2 as YFSETQ. For the CDR3, the DNA is TGCGCCAGCAGCTTGGGACAGGTCACTGAAGCTTTCTTT. As protein: CASSLGQVTEAFF.

V and J are TRBV24-1 and TRBJ1-2; 7 bases match TRBD1. V lost 3 bases and J lost 6; bases outside the gene matches: 6. The CDR3 is 14 residues long. The germline gives CDR1 KGHDR, CDR2 SFDVKD. The CDR3 nucleotides are TGTGCCACCAGTGATAACTACAGGGGCCATGGCTACACCTTC. Encoded protein: CATSDNYRGHGYTF.

The chain has TRBV7-9 and TRBJ1-1; D may be TRBD1 (5 bases). There are 16 residues in the CDR3. Trimming pared 4 bases from V and 2 bases from J, leaving 17 bases between. CDR1 and CDR2 from the germline V gene are SEHNR and FQNEAQ (reference sequence). Here the CDR3 DNA reads TGTGCCAGCAGCTCCCCGACGCCGGGACCCAACACTGAAGCTTTCTTT. Translation: CASSSPTPGPNTEAFF.

V gene TRBV5-6 combines with J gene TRBJ1-6, with 9 positions matching TRBD1. The V gene end was trimmed by 4 bases and the J gene end by 9 bases; junction bases not matched to a gene: 5. Per germline, CDR1 SGHDT and CDR2 YYEEEE. This CDR3 has 14 amino acids. The CDR3, as DNA: TGTGCCAGCAGCGGGGACAGGGAGCGTTCACCCCTCCACTTT. As protein: CASSGDRERSPLHF.

This chain connects TRBV4-1 to TRBJ1-5; D uncertain. Trimming pared 4 bases from V and 4 bases from J, leaving 11 bases between. CDR1 and CDR2 from the germline V gene are MGHRA and YSYEKL. The CDR3 covers 14 residues. The CDR3 sequence: CASSPWEGNQPQHF. The CDR3 nucleotides read TGCGCCAGCAGCCCATGGGAAGGGAATCAGCCCCAGCATTTT.

The V gene is TRBV28, the J gene TRBJ1-3, with 10 positions matching TRBD1. The CDR3 runs to 15 residues. Germline V gene data show CDR1 as MDHEN and CDR2 as SYDVKM. J lost 7 bases, V lost 8 bases, and 11 bases had no gene match. CDR3 loop: CASYGQGVRVNTIYF. The CDR3 coding sequence is TGTGCCAGCTACGGACAGGGGGTTCGTGTTAACACCATATATTTT.

V usage is TRBV9 and J usage is TRBJ2-3, with unresolved D. This CDR3 region has 12 residues. The V end was cut by 3 bases, the J end by 6 bases, with 8 bases between. Germline lookup yields CDR1 SGDLS and CDR2 YYNGEE. Here the CDR3 reads CASSDLLDTQYF. The CDR3 DNA follows: TGTGCCAGCAGCGACCTTCTGGATACGCAGTATTTT.

J is TRBJ2-1 and V is TRBV7-3; D ambiguous. Germline lookup yields CDR1 SGHTA and CDR2 FQGTGA. Trimming removed 1 base at V and 3 bases at J, with 4 bases between. The CDR3 is made up of 13 amino acids. The CDR3 DNA follows: TGTGCCAGCAGCTTAAGGGGCTACAATGAGCAGTTCTTC. Its translation: CASSLRGYNEQFF. The full variable domain, its missing parts supplied by reference TRBV7-3 and TRBJ2-1, is GAGVSQTPSNKVTEKGKYVELRCDPISGHTALYWYRQSLGQGPEFLIYFQGTGAADDSGLPNDRFFAVRPEGSVSTLKIQRTERGDSAVYLCASSLRGYNEQFFGPGTRLTVL.

This chain joins TRBV9 and TRBJ2-3; 8 nucleotides line up with TRBD2. V gave up 3 bases and J gave up 3 bases; unmatched junction bases: 9. This CDR3 spans 16 amino acids. Germline lookup yields CDR1 SGDLS and CDR2 YYNGEE. The CDR3 region has the DNA TGTGCCAGCAGCGAGGGAACGGGAGGGCCAACAGATACGCAGTATTTT. Protein product: CASSEGTGGPTDTQYF.

The chain joins TRBV30 to TRBJ1-1; D not resolved. The CDR3 totals 11 residues. From germline, CDR1 is GTSNPN and CDR2 SVGIG (reference sequence). V gave up 0 bases and J gave up 11 bases, with 10 bases separating them. DNA of the CDR3: TGTGCCTGGAGTGTACTTAGGGAGGCTTTCTTT. This encodes CAWSVLREAFF.

This chain uses TRBV2 with TRBJ1-4; D is ambiguous. Germline values: CDR1 SNHLY, CDR2 FYNNEI. Between the trimmed V and J ends, which lost 0 bases and 10 bases, there was a span of 12 bases. The CDR3 consists of 14 residues. CDR3 loop: CASSEATLGGKLFF. For the CDR3, the DNA is TGTGCCAGCAGTGAAGCTACCCTGGGCGGAAAACTGTTTTTT.

The chain combines TRBV11-3 with TRBJ2-2, with D possibly called TRBD1 or TRBD2 (5 bases each). The CDR3 spans 17 residues. In germline, CDR1 is SGHNT, CDR2 YENEEA. V was trimmed by 2 bases and J by 4 bases, leaving 17 bases between them. The CDR3 sequence is CASSLPRQRGGTGELFF. The CDR3 DNA sequence: TGTGCCAGCAGCTTACCGAGGCAGAGGGGCGGCACCGGGGAGCTGTTTTTT.

The CDR3 nucleotides read TGTGCCAGCAGCTTACGACCTTTTCCCCCCCTCCACTTT. This translates into CASSLRPFPPLHF. The rearrangement uses TRBV5-5 and TRBJ1-6; D is uncertain. Germline CDR1 SGHKS, CDR2 YYEKEE (reference sequence). The CDR3 is 13 amino acids. Between the trimmed V and J ends, which lost 2 bases and 13 bases, there was a span of 13 bases.

Remarks on this clone: Additional DNA sequences in this sample encode the identical CDR3. The chain combines TRBV12-3 or TRBV12-4 with TRBJ1-5; D unresolved. The CDR3 spans 12 residues. V lost 3 bases and J lost 0, with 0 bases in between. In nucleotides, the CDR3 is TGTGCCAGCAGTTTTAGCAATCAGCCCCAGCATTTT. This gives the protein CASSFSNQPQHF.